A selection of T cell receptor beta chains follows, all from one sample in a study of cytomegalovirus exposure and HLA in healthy donors. TCRdb's table, derived via immunoSEQ multiplex PCR, lists solely in-frame clones and lacks some. The sample shows some 150,000 clones, 80% to 90% of them seen only once. The sequencing sample was made of PBMCs. The receptors originated from a woman aged 25-40 years in good health and CMV-seropositive. CDR3s include the opening cysteine and the closing phenylalanine or tryptophan. Fields, in order: J gene, D gene, clone size, V gene, CDR3 protein, CDR3 DNA. The D gene is left open where the match is weak. Only some rows state a clone size, as once, few, many or a class for expanded clones.

J: TRBJ2-3; D: .; size: .; V: TRBV7-2; CDR3: CASSLTGDTQYF; DNA: TGTGCCAGCAGCTTAACGGGGGATACGCAGTATTTT
J: TRBJ1-4; D: .; size: .; V: TRBV2; CDR3: CASSYTNEKLFF; DNA: TGTGCCAGCAGTTATACTAATGAAAAACTGTTTTTT
J: TRBJ1-6; D: TRBD1; size: .; V: TRBV5-1; CDR3: CASSLQGARSPLHF; DNA: TGCGCCAGCAGCCTACAGGGGGCACGTTCACCCCTCCACTTT
J: TRBJ2-7; D: TRBD1; size: .; V: TRBV7-2; CDR3: CASSSRTGEYEQYF; DNA: TGTGCCAGCAGCTCCCGCACAGGGGAGTACGAGCAGTACTTC
J: TRBJ2-7; D: .; size: few; V: TRBV5-1; CDR3: CASSLSQGRTYEQYF; DNA: TGCGCCAGCAGCTTGTCGCAGGGGCGGACCTACGAGCAGTACTTC
J: TRBJ2-7; D: .; size: .; V: TRBV6-5; CDR3: CATRRRQAFSYEQYF; DNA: TGTGCCACGAGAAGAAGACAGGCGTTTTCCTACGAGCAGTACTTC
J: TRBJ1-5; D: .; size: .; V: TRBV30; CDR3: CAWSVRGGRQPQHF; DNA: TGTGCCTGGAGTGTACGGGGAGGACGTCAGCCCCAGCATTTT
J: TRBJ2-2; D: .; size: .; V: TRBV28; CDR3: CASSFQFPGELFF; DNA: TGTGCCAGCAGTTTCCAGTTCCCCGGGGAGCTGTTTTTT
J: TRBJ1-4; D: TRBD1; size: .; V: TRBV27; CDR3: CASSPTGQGLNEKLFF; DNA: TGTGCCAGCAGTCCGACCGGACAGGGCCTCAATGAAAAACTGTTTTTT
J: TRBJ1-2; D: TRBD1; size: .; V: TRBV7-9; CDR3: CASSSQQGADYGYTF; DNA: TGTGCCAGCAGCTCCCAACAGGGGGCGGACTATGGCTACACCTTC
J: TRBJ2-1; D: TRBD2; size: .; V: TRBV5-4; CDR3: CASSSRGLAGGRNEQFF; DNA: TGTGCCAGCAGCTCTCGTGGACTAGCGGGGGGGCGCAATGAGCAGTTCTTC
J: TRBJ1-2; D: .; size: once; V: TRBV19; CDR3: CASSLVGGYGYTF; DNA: TGTGCCAGTAGCCTGGTCGGGGGCTATGGCTACACCTTC
J: TRBJ2-4; D: TRBD1; size: .; V: TRBV7-9; CDR3: CASSGGQGKNIQYF; DNA: TGTGCCAGCAGCGGGGGACAGGGCAAAAACATTCAGTACTTC
J: TRBJ1-1; D: .; size: .; V: TRBV28; CDR3: CASSSPYRYTEAFF; DNA: TGTGCCAGCAGTTCCCCCTACAGATACACTGAAGCTTTCTTT
J: TRBJ1-3; D: .; size: many; V: TRBV4-3; CDR3: CASSSRAAGNTIYF; DNA: TGCGCCAGCAGCTCCCGAGCGGCGGGAAACACCATATATTTT
J: TRBJ2-7; D: .; size: .; V: TRBV5-4; CDR3: CASSSHRDFSYEQYF; DNA: TGTGCCAGCAGCTCCCACAGGGATTTCTCCTACGAGCAGTACTTC
J: TRBJ1-4; D: TRBD1; size: .; V: TRBV27; CDR3: CASRITGGESEKLFF; DNA: TGTGCCAGCAGGATTACAGGGGGCGAAAGTGAAAAACTGTTTTTT
J: TRBJ1-2; D: TRBD1; size: .; V: TRBV29-1; CDR3: CSVEIGQGSYGYTF; DNA: TGCAGCGTTGAGATCGGACAGGGAAGCTATGGCTACACCTTC
J: TRBJ1-1; D: TRBD1; size: .; V: TRBV7-2; CDR3: CASSFWTGYEAFF; DNA: TGTGCCAGCAGCTTCTGGACAGGATATGAAGCTTTCTTT
J: TRBJ1-6; D: .; size: .; V: TRBV6-5; CDR3: CASSYGPNSPLHF; DNA: TGTGCCAGCAGTTACGGGCCCAATTCACCCCTCCACTTT
J: TRBJ2-2; D: TRBD1; size: .; V: TRBV7-7; CDR3: CASSYLPKTGSFTGELFF; DNA: TGTGCCAGCAGCTATCTCCCCAAGACAGGGTCTTTCACCGGGGAGCTGTTTTTT
J: TRBJ1-3; D: .; size: .; V: TRBV6-5; CDR3: CASSYGGARNTIYF; DNA: TGTGCCAGCAGTTACGGGGGGGCGAGAAACACCATATATTTT
J: TRBJ2-7; D: TRBD2; size: .; V: TRBV9; CDR3: CASSVQGLAGGEQYF; DNA: TGTGCCAGCAGCGTACAGGGACTAGCGGGGGGCGAGCAGTACTTC
J: TRBJ1-6; D: TRBD1; size: .; V: TRBV10-3; CDR3: CAISHGQVNYNSPLHF; DNA: TGTGCCATCAGCCACGGACAGGTTAACTATAATTCACCCCTCCACTTT
J: TRBJ1-1; D: .; size: .; V: TRBV7-8; CDR3: CASSPRWGQMNTEAFF; DNA: TGTGCCAGCAGCCCTAGGTGGGGACAAATGAACACTGAAGCTTTCTTT
J: TRBJ1-5; D: .; size: .; V: TRBV21-1; CDR3: CASTSEKPGANQPQHF; DNA: TGTGCCAGCACATCCGAGAAACCAGGGGCCAATCAGCCCCAGCATTTT
J: TRBJ2-7; D: .; size: .; V: TRBV11-3; CDR3: CASSRSGQTSYEQYF; DNA: TGTGCCAGCAGCCGATCTGGACAGACCTCCTACGAGCAGTACTTC
J: TRBJ1-4; D: TRBD1; size: .; V: TRBV4-1; CDR3: CASSQTGWRPNEKLFF; DNA: TGCGCCAGCAGCCAGACAGGGTGGCGTCCTAATGAAAAACTGTTTTTT
J: TRBJ1-5; D: TRBD1; size: once; V: TRBV19; CDR3: CASSIISGGAGQPQHF; DNA: TGTGCCAGTAGTATTATCTCAGGGGGCGCGGGTCAGCCCCAGCATTTT
J: TRBJ2-3; D: TRBD2; size: .; V: TRBV7-3; CDR3: CASSLSGGGDTQYF; DNA: TGTGCCAGCAGCTTATCGGGCGGGGGGGATACGCAGTATTTT
J: TRBJ2-1; D: .; size: once; V: TRBV7-2; CDR3: CASSLTPNSYNEQFF; DNA: TGTGCCAGCAGCTTGACTCCCAACTCCTACAATGAGCAGTTCTTC
J: TRBJ2-7; D: .; size: .; V: TRBV11-2; CDR3: CASSLIGQGTLEQYF; DNA: TGTGCCAGCAGCTTAATAGGCCAGGGTACTCTCGAGCAGTACTTC
J: TRBJ1-2; D: TRBD1; size: .; V: TRBV4-1; CDR3: CASSLGTARDYGYTF; DNA: TGCGCCAGCAGCCTAGGGACAGCCCGAGACTATGGCTACACCTTC
J: TRBJ1-2; D: .; size: .; V: TRBV7-8; CDR3: CASSYRGQEANYGYTF; DNA: TGTGCCAGCAGCTACCGTGGACAAGAAGCTAACTATGGCTACACCTTC
J: TRBJ1-2; D: TRBD1; size: .; V: TRBV4-1; CDR3: CASSQVTGQVRSYTF; DNA: TGCGCCAGCAGCCAAGTTACGGGACAGGTACGGAGCTACACCTTC
J: TRBJ2-7; D: .; size: .; V: TRBV4-3; CDR3: CASSQDPHSPEQYF; DNA: TGCGCCAGCAGCCAAGATCCACACAGCCCCGAGCAGTACTTC
J: TRBJ1-4; D: TRBD1; size: .; V: TRBV6-1; CDR3: CASSEGFRDSLFF; DNA: TGTGCCAGCAGTGAAGGTTTCAGGGACAGCTTGTTTTTT
J: TRBJ1-3; D: TRBD1; size: .; V: TRBV4-1; CDR3: CASSRDRSTSGNTIYF; DNA: TGCGCCAGCAGCCGGGACAGATCTACCTCTGGAAACACCATATATTTT
J: TRBJ2-3; D: TRBD1; size: .; V: TRBV7-6; CDR3: CASSYGTELNTQYF; DNA: TGTGCCAGCAGCTACGGGACAGAACTTAATACGCAGTATTTT
J: TRBJ1-2; D: .; size: .; V: TRBV15; CDR3: CATSRDRGYGYTF; DNA: TGTGCCACCAGCAGAGATCGAGGGTATGGCTACACCTTC
J: TRBJ2-7; D: TRBD2; size: .; V: TRBV4-3; CDR3: CASSRMSGGAGEQYF; DNA: TGCGCCAGCAGCCGAATGAGCGGGGGGGCCGGCGAGCAGTACTTC
J: TRBJ2-5; D: .; size: once; V: TRBV11-3; CDR3: CASSLGGQETQYF; DNA: TGTGCCAGCAGCTTAGGAGGACAAGAGACCCAGTACTTC
J: TRBJ2-7; D: .; size: .; V: TRBV7-9; CDR3: CASSLHYEQYF; DNA: TGTGCCAGCAGCTTACACTACGAGCAGTACTTC
J: TRBJ2-7; D: TRBD1; size: .; V: TRBV15; CDR3: CATSSDRVVREQYF; DNA: TGTGCCACCAGCAGCGACAGGGTTGTACGAGAGCAGTACTTC
J: TRBJ2-1; D: .; size: .; V: TRBV10-2; CDR3: CASNGAYNEQFF; DNA: TGCGCCAGCAACGGGGCCTACAATGAGCAGTTCTTC
J: TRBJ2-1; D: .; size: .; V: TRBV7-3; CDR3: CASSPDGLRMNEQFF; DNA: TGTGCCAGCAGCCCAGACGGACTAAGAATGAATGAGCAGTTCTTC
J: TRBJ1-1; D: .; size: .; V: TRBV29-1; CDR3: CSVETLQGQMSTEAFF; DNA: TGCAGCGTAGAGACACTCCAAGGACAGATGAGCACTGAAGCTTTCTTT
J: TRBJ2-7; D: .; size: .; V: TRBV5-1; CDR3: CASSLQGSYEQYF; DNA: TGCGCCAGCAGCTTGCAGGGGTCCTACGAGCAGTACTTC
J: TRBJ1-1; D: .; size: .; V: TRBV5-8; CDR3: CASSLLRDTEAFF; DNA: TGTGCCAGCAGCTTATTGAGGGACACTGAAGCTTTCTTT
J: TRBJ2-1; D: .; size: .; V: TRBV11-1; CDR3: CASSFSRGGPYNEQFF; DNA: TGTGCCAGCAGCTTTTCAAGGGGGGGCCCCTACAATGAGCAGTTCTTC
J: TRBJ1-1; D: TRBD1; size: .; V: TRBV7-2; CDR3: CASSLVLVGQGMNTEAFF; DNA: TGTGCCAGCAGCTTAGTTCTAGTGGGACAGGGGATGAACACTGAAGCTTTCTTT
J: TRBJ2-5; D: .; size: .; V: TRBV18; CDR3: CASSPAGVRETQYF; DNA: TGTGCCAGCTCACCGGCCGGGGTCCGCGAGACCCAGTACTTC
J: TRBJ1-1; D: TRBD1; size: .; V: TRBV7-2; CDR3: CASSWRTGAGRTEAFF; DNA: TGTGCCAGCAGCTGGCGGACAGGGGCTGGAAGAACTGAAGCTTTCTTT
J: TRBJ2-5; D: .; size: .; V: TRBV20-1; CDR3: CSARPLETQYF; DNA: TGCAGTGCTAGACCCCTAGAGACCCAGTACTTC
J: TRBJ2-1; D: TRBD1; size: .; V: TRBV6-6; CDR3: CASSYARDRRYNEQFF; DNA: TGTGCCAGCAGTTACGCCCGGGACAGGAGATACAATGAGCAGTTCTTC
J: TRBJ1-5; D: .; size: .; V: TRBV4-3; CDR3: CASSQDLLQPQHF; DNA: TGCGCCAGCAGCCAAGATCTTCTTCAGCCCCAGCATTTT
J: TRBJ1-2; D: TRBD1; size: .; V: TRBV27; CDR3: CASSLVQGVDYTF; DNA: TGTGCCAGCAGTTTAGTACAGGGGGTAGACTACACCTTC
J: TRBJ2-7; D: TRBD1; size: .; V: TRBV18; CDR3: CASSPGTDISYEQYF; DNA: TGTGCCAGCTCACCAGGGACAGATATCTCCTACGAGCAGTACTTC
J: TRBJ1-6; D: TRBD1; size: .; V: TRBV7-2; CDR3: CASSLTGQGSSPLHF; DNA: TGTGCCAGCAGCTTAACCGGACAGGGGAGTTCACCCCTCCACTTT